These 28 T cell receptor beta chains came from one sample sequenced in a study of shared clonotypes between healthy human individuals. Sequenced by immunoSEQ multiplex PCR; TCRdb stores in-frame clones only, minus some. The repertoire consists of about 2.4 million clones, with more than 85% occurring once and the leading ten covering 0.35% to 0.45%. The sequenced sample was naive CD4+ T cells from PBMCs. Documented subset: CD45RA+ positively selected. Receptors were obtained from a man aged 18 to 29 in good health. Some clones in this sample may be carry-over from other donors' samples.

The chain joins TRBV23-1 to TRBJ1-1; D gene unclear. TRBV23-1 is an open reading frame, and its role is uncertain. The CDR3 covers 13 residues. V gave up 8 bases and J gave up 1 base, with 11 bases separating them. DNA for the CDR3: TGCGCCAGCGCAGAGGCGGGGAACACTGAAGCTTTCTTT. It encodes CASAEAGNTEAFF.

The chain employs TRBV28 and TRBJ1-3; 7 bases line up with TRBD1. Germline V gives CDR1 MDHEN, CDR2 SYDVKM. This CDR3 has 16 residues. Losses at the gene ends were 4 bases for V and 3 bases for J; bases not matched to a gene: 9. Here the CDR3 reads CASSSGQAGGGNTIYF. CDR3 in DNA: TGTGCCAGCAGTTCCGGACAGGCGGGAGGTGGAAACACCATATATTTT.

This chain connects TRBV5-1 to TRBJ1-4, with D possibly being TRBD1 (5 bases). This CDR3 has 19 amino acids. V gave up 2 bases and J gave up 0 bases, with 20 bases separating them. Germline V lookup: CDR1 SGHRS, CDR2 YFSETQ. The CDR3 DNA reads as TGCGCCAGCAGCTTAACAGGAGGCGGAGGACATGCAACTAATGAAAAACTGTTTTTT. This codes for CASSLTGGGGHATNEKLFF.

The V call is TRBV5-1, the J call TRBJ2-5; 10 bases agree with TRBD2. V was pared by 4 bases and J by 2 bases, with 8 bases of the junction left unmatched. The CDR3 totals 16 residues. CDR1 SGHRS and CDR2 YFSETQ come from the germline V gene. CDR3 residues: CASSGPSGSGQETQYF. The CDR3 coding sequence is TGCGCCAGCAGCGGTCCTAGCGGGAGTGGTCAAGAGACCCAGTACTTC.

The chain carries TRBV4-1 and TRBJ1-2; D remains unclear. Germline lookup yields CDR1 MGHRA and CDR2 YSYEKL. The ends were cut back, 0 bases at V and 6 bases at J, with 17 bases in the middle. The CDR3 covers 16 residues. CDR3 region: CASSQDLSRIGHGYTF. Here the CDR3 DNA reads TGCGCCAGCAGCCAAGATCTTAGCAGGATCGGGCATGGCTACACCTTC.

The rearrangement joins TRBV6-5 to TRBJ2-5; 12 bases match TRBD1. Germline V CDR1 and CDR2: MNHEY, SVGAGI. V gave up 5 bases and J gave up 5 bases; unmatched junction bases: 6. This CDR3 region has 15 residues. CDR3 in DNA: TGTGCCAGCAGTAACCGGGACAGGGGGCACGAGACCCAGTACTTC. This translates into CASSNRDRGHETQYF.

The J gene is TRBJ1-2, the V gene TRBV13, with 8 bases lining up with TRBD1. After removal of 5 bases from V and 5 bases from J, the junction contained 10 bases not matched to a gene. From germline, CDR1 is PRHDT and CDR2 FYEKMQ (reference sequence). This CDR3 has 15 residues. The DNA for the CDR3 is TGTGCCAGCAGCCAGGTACGGACAGGGTGGTATGGCTACACCTTC. Its protein is CASSQVRTGWYGYTF.

This clone was recorded only once. J is TRBJ2-1 and V is TRBV7-9, with a weak D call TRBD1 (5 bases). CDR3 length: 13 amino acids. Germline loops: CDR1 SEHNR, CDR2 FQNEAQ (reference sequence). V lost 8 bases, J lost 4 bases, and 12 bases lay in between. The CDR3 nucleotides read TGTGCCAGCCTCCGAAGGGGTTACAATGAGCAGTTCTTC. Protein product: CASLRRGYNEQFF.

CDR3 coding DNA: TGTGCCAGCAGACGCCGGGACGGGGGAAGGGGGCCCCAGCATTTT. Translation gives CASRRRDGGRGPQHF. This chain connects TRBV19 to TRBJ1-5, with D possibly TRBD1 on 5 matching bases. CDR1 and CDR2 (germline): LNHDA, SQIVND (reference sequence). Between the trimmed V and J ends, which lost 9 bases and 9 bases, there was a span of 24 bases. This CDR3 contains 15 residues.

The gene calls are TRBV5-4 and TRBJ1-2, with a weak D call TRBD1 (6 bases). Deletions cut 3 bases from V and 5 bases from J, with 11 bases between. The germline gives CDR1 SGHNT, CDR2 YYREEE (reference sequence). This CDR3 is 13 amino acids long. DNA of the CDR3: TGTGCCAGCAGCTCCGACAGGCCATATGGCTACACCTTC. This encodes CASSSDRPYGYTF.

The chain joins TRBV5-4 to TRBJ2-2; TRBD1 or TRBD2 may be the D gene (5 bases each). The CDR3 runs 14 residues. Trimming removed 4 bases at V and 4 bases at J, with 11 bases between. CDR1 and CDR2 (germline): SGHNT, YYREEE (reference sequence). The CDR3 reads CASSPGPFTGELFF. The CDR3 DNA is TGTGCCAGCAGCCCGGGACCCTTCACCGGGGAGCTGTTTTTT.

The chain joins TRBV28 to TRBJ2-2; no firm D call. CDR3 length: 12 amino acids. V was cut by 7 bases and J by 6 bases, with 9 bases left in between. Germline CDR1 reads MDHEN; CDR2 reads SYDVKM. The CDR3 sequence: CASIGIAGELFF. In DNA form, the CDR3 reads TGTGCCAGCATAGGCATAGCCGGGGAGCTGTTTTTT.

This clone appeared a single time. The chain is built from TRBV27 and TRBJ1-2, with a tentative D call TRBD1 (5 bases). Germline CDR1 MNHEY, CDR2 SMNVEV (reference sequence). V lost 8 bases and J 2 bases, leaving 18 bases between the germline ends. The CDR3 consists of 15 residues. The CDR3 here is CASYRMGDPNYGYTF. The CDR3 DNA sequence: TGTGCCAGCTATAGGATGGGGGACCCCAACTATGGCTACACCTTC.

CDR3: CASSERTSGRFGEQFF. The CDR3 DNA sequence: TGTGCCAGCAGCGAAAGAACTAGCGGGAGGTTTGGTGAGCAGTTCTTC. The chain has TRBV9 and TRBJ2-1; 12 bases are a match to TRBD2. CDR3 size: 16 residues. The germline gives CDR1 SGDLS, CDR2 YYNGEE. Trimming at V came to 3 bases and at J to 9 bases, leaving 10 bases not matched to a gene.

The J gene is TRBJ1-6, the V gene TRBV5-4, with D unclear. Germline V gene lookup returns CDR1 SGHNT and CDR2 YYREEE (reference sequence). The CDR3 contains 13 residues. Deletions cut 4 bases from V and 9 bases from J, with 11 bases between. For the CDR3, the DNA is TGTGCCAGCAGCACTGGGGAGAGTTCACCCCTCCACTTT. Translated, it gives CASSTGESSPLHF.

The chain employs TRBV29-1 and TRBJ2-5, with TRBD1 identical over 10 bases. CDR3 length: 14 residues. After removal of 6 bases from V and 5 bases from J, the junction contained 9 bases not matched to a gene. Germline V CDR1 and CDR2: SQVTM, ANQGSEA. This CDR3 reads CSVCDRGPWETQYF. DNA of the CDR3: TGCAGCGTCTGCGACAGGGGGCCGTGGGAGACCCAGTACTTC.

J is TRBJ2-1 and V is TRBV18; 16 bases are shared with TRBD2. With 3 bases clipped from V and 4 bases from J, the junction kept 3 bases outside the gene matches. Germline CDR1 KGHSH, CDR2 LQKENI. CDR3 length: 17 residues. The CDR3 is CASSPSGLAGGYNEQFF. The DNA of the CDR3 is TGTGCCAGCTCACCCTCGGGACTAGCGGGAGGGTACAATGAGCAGTTCTTC.

The chain carries TRBV28 and TRBJ2-2, with 10 bases that match TRBD1. With V trimmed by 8 bases and J by 7 bases, 4 bases remained unmatched. The CDR3 totals 13 residues. Germline CDR1 is MDHEN and CDR2 is SYDVKM. CDR3 bases: TGTGCCAGCGGGACAGGGGAGGTCGGGGAGCTGTTTTTT. Translating gives CASGTGEVGELFF. Complete variable domain (other parts from reference TRBV28 and TRBJ2-2): DVKVTQSSRYLVKRTGEKVFLECVQDMDHENMFWYRQDPGLGLRLIYFSYDVKMKEKGDIPEGYSVSREKKERFSLILESASTNQTSMYLCASGTGEVGELFFGEGSRLTVL.

The J gene is TRBJ2-2, the V gene TRBV9; the D is unclear. Trimming took off 4 bases at V and 8 bases at J, with 9 bases between the two ends. The germline V gene has CDR1 SGDLS and CDR2 YYNGEE. This CDR3 comprises 12 residues. CDR3: CASSPSSGELFF. In DNA form, the CDR3 reads TGTGCCAGCAGCCCAAGCAGTGGGGAGCTGTTTTTT.

With regard to this clone: This specimen includes other DNA sequences encoding the same CDR3. The rearrangement uses TRBV7-2 and TRBJ1-5, with D perhaps TRBD1 (5 bases). The V end lost 5 bases, the J end lost 2 bases, and 10 bases lay between the germline ends. Looked up from germline, CDR1 is SGHTA and CDR2 is FQGNSA. The CDR3 consists of 14 residues. CDR3 coding DNA: TGTGCCAGCAGCCGGGACTCAGGCAATCAGCCCCAGCATTTT. This sequence encodes CASSRDSGNQPQHF. The entire variable domain, with the rest obtained from reference TRBV7-2 and TRBJ1-5, is as follows: GAGVSQSPSNKVTEKGKDVELRCDPISGHTALYWYRQSLGQGLEFLIYFQGNSAPDKSGLPSDRFSAERTGGSVSTLTIQRTQQEDSAVYLCASSRDSGNQPQHFGDGTRLSIL.

The chain carries TRBV12-5 and TRBJ2-3; D call uncertain. Trimming left V 6 bases short and J 12 bases short, with 4 bases between. Germline CDR1 reads LGHNT; CDR2 reads FRNRAP. This CDR3 region has 8 residues. The CDR3 DNA follows: TGTGCTAGTGGGCTCCAGTATTTT. It is translated as CASGLQYF. The full variable domain, completed using reference TRBV12-5 and TRBJ2-3, is DARVTQTPRHKVTEMGQEVTMRCQPILGHNTVFWYRQTMMQGLELLAYFRNRAPLDDSGMPKDRFSAEMPDATLATLKIQPSEPRDSAVYFCASGLQYFGPGTRLTVL.

Comment on this clone: The identical CDR3 is also encoded by other nucleotide sequences in the sample. The V and J genes are TRBV2 and TRBJ2-7; TRBD1 might be the D (5 bases). The V and J ends lost 6 bases and 3 bases respectively, with 9 bases between them. CDR3 length: 12 amino acids. The germline CDR1 and CDR2 sequences are SNHLY and FYNNEI. CDR3 coding DNA: TGTGCCAGCAGCGGCGACAGCTACGAGCAGTACTTC. Translation: CASSGDSYEQYF.

The chain joins TRBV29-1 to TRBJ2-3; TRBD1 matches 10 bases. CDR1 is SQVTM, CDR2 ANQGSEA, per germline. This CDR3 comprises 15 residues. The CDR3 loop reads CTGLGWGTGADTQYF. CDR3 in DNA: TGCACCGGGTTAGGTTGGGGGACAGGGGCAGATACGCAGTATTTT.

The V and J genes are TRBV7-9 and TRBJ1-2, with D unclear. Trimming removed 3 bases at V and 4 bases at J, with 12 bases between. The CDR3 contains 14 residues. Per the germline V gene, CDR1 is SEHNR and CDR2 is FQNEAQ (reference sequence). The CDR3 sequence is CASSFPFGSYGYTF. CDR3 in DNA: TGTGCCAGCAGCTTCCCCTTTGGTTCCTATGGCTACACCTTC. The full variable domain, its missing parts supplied by reference TRBV7-9 and TRBJ1-2, is DTGVSQNPRHKITKRGQNVTFRCDPISEHNRLYWYRQTLGQGPEFLTYFQNEAQLEKSRLLSDRFSAERPKGSFSTLEIQRTEQGDSAMYLCASSFPFGSYGYTFGSGTRLTVV.

The chain uses TRBV28 and TRBJ2-1, with 12 bases identical to TRBD1. V gave up 5 bases and J gave up 8 bases; unmatched junction bases: 10. The CDR3 consists of 16 residues. Looked up from germline, CDR1 is MDHEN and CDR2 is SYDVKM. Here the CDR3 DNA reads TGTGCCAGCAGTGCGGCCGGGACAGGGGGCAGAGATGAGCAGTTCTTC. This encodes CASSAAGTGGRDEQFF.

The V call is TRBV5-1, the J call TRBJ1-3, with 9 positions matching TRBD1. The V gene's germline CDR1 is SGHRS and CDR2 YFSETQ. Unmatched junction bases numbered 9, after V lost 4 bases and J lost 1 base. The CDR3 runs 17 residues. In nucleotides, the CDR3 is TGCGCCAGCAGCACGGGACAGGGTGATCGATCTGGAAACACCATATATTTT. Residues: CASSTGQGDRSGNTIYF.

This clone was recorded a few times. The genes are TRBV2 and TRBJ2-7, with D possibly matching TRBD2 (6 bases). The V gene's germline CDR1 is SNHLY and CDR2 FYNNEI. V lost 6 bases, J lost 0 bases, and 12 bases lay in between. CDR3 length: 14 residues. DNA of the CDR3: TGTGCCAGCAGGGCGGGAACCACCTCCTACGAGCAGTACTTC. It is translated as CASRAGTTSYEQYF.

The CDR3 sequence is CASTQAGDLAYNEQFF. CDR3 DNA: TGTGCCAGCACCCAAGCGGGAGATTTGGCCTACAATGAGCAGTTCTTC. The rearrangement links TRBV5-4 to TRBJ2-1, with 8 bases aligning to TRBD2. Germline V CDR1 and CDR2: SGHNT, YYREEE (reference sequence). The CDR3 extends over 16 amino acids. V lost 6 bases, J lost 2 bases, and 10 bases stayed unmatched.